The present T cell receptor (beta chain) was sequenced within a study of Graves' ophthalmopathy and Graves' hyperthyroidism. TCR beta CDR3 regions were amplified from RNA transcripts. HTBI-primed RT-PCR formed the first round, and a multiplex PCR formed the second. TCRdb reprocessed the multiplex PCR reads with MiXCR, giving one entry per CDR3 protein. The sample includes roughly 400,000 distinct CDR3 sequences, 15% to 17% of them seen just once. Regarding this clonotype: As yet, its antigen is unknown.

Exclusion covered patients with other autoimmune diseases or uncontrolled infections (as well as pregnancy or lactation). Clinicians diagnosed using symptoms, serum thyroxine, TRAb, thyroid ultrasound and orbital computed tomography. The authors isolated PBMCs from 8.5 to 10 ml of fresh peripheral blood. Germline CDR1 reads KGHDR; CDR2 reads SFDVKD. CDR3 length equals 15 residues. Germline trimming cut 11 bases from V and 6 bases from J; bases unmatched to any gene: 17. Whole-study findings and limits: Researchers report that a 13-signature model separated ophthalmopathy from stable hyperthyroidism, posting almost 90% sensitivity and roughly 81% specificity.

The TCR sequence derives from a woman under 30 with stable Graves' hyperthyroidism. Sequenced sample: peripheral blood. The chain couples TRBV24-1 to TRBJ2-7; the match to TRBD2 covers 8 bases. This CDR3 reads CASGPSGPSVFEQYF. The CDR3 DNA reads as TGTGCCAGCGGGCCTAGCGGGCCATCAGTTTTCGAGCAGTACTTC.